This T cell receptor (beta chain) was observed in a study of cytomegalovirus exposure and HLA in healthy donors. General study points: High sensitivity and specificity were reportedly achieved when the classifier diagnosed cytomegalovirus status.

In the case of this clone: Its antigen is unknown.

Clones were sequenced by immunoSEQ multiplex PCR, and TCRdb holds only the in-frame ones, with some missing. In the table there are 220,000 or so clones, 90% to 95% of which are singletons. CDR1 and CDR2 from the germline V gene are SQVTM and ANQGSEA. This CDR3 has 11 amino acids. The V and J ends lost 4 bases and 6 bases respectively, with 9 bases between them. The origin of this receptor is a young woman in good health and CMV-seronegative. The sequenced sample consisted of PBMCs. This chain uses TRBV29-1 with TRBJ1-1; no clear D. Here the CDR3 DNA reads TGCAGCGTTGGAGTACCCGCTGAAGCTTTCTTT. Its translation is CSVGVPAEAFF.